Included here is one T cell receptor beta chain sequence, with context. Its antigen remains unknown. The sample is drawn from a study of blood T cells in healthy people across ages. With a J-beta primer mix and a sample-barcoded 5' primer, a second PCR ran roughly 6 to 12 cycles. MiXCR was run by TCRdb on the 5' RACE reads, yielding one entry per CDR3 protein. The sample has more than 650,000 distinct CDR3 sequences; about 20% are singletons. The study's findings and limits: Fewer expanded clones and more diversity marked long-lived versus aged donors.

This sequence was found in a man between 70 and 80 years old in good health. Sequences were obtained from blood.

Written as DNA, the CDR3 is TGCAGAGCTCCCGACCCGGGACTAGCGTCAGATACGCAGTATTTT. Translating it yields CRAPDPGLASDTQYF. The V and J genes are TRBV20-1 and TRBJ2-3; the match to TRBD2 covers 10 bases. This CDR3 spans 15 amino acids. Looked up from germline, CDR1 is DFQATT and CDR2 is SNEGSKA (reference sequence).